This T cell receptor (beta chain) was sequenced in a study of blood T cell repertoires in COVID-19. The overall study: Nucleic acid was either cDNA or gDNA, and it came from T cells, B-cell-depleted T cells, or PBMCs.

This CDR3 spans 15 amino acids. Per germline, CDR1 MGHRA and CDR2 YSYEKL. The V gene lost 3 bases and the J gene lost 5 bases, with 14 bases spanning the gap. In the original analysis: Estimates of nucleated cell counts were drawn from the amplification of reference gene primers. TCRdb's copy holds only in-frame clones and misses some; the assay was immunoSEQ multiplex PCR. V and J calls and clone size are given by that table; D and trimming were obtained from the DNA. The profile shows more than 150,000 clones, 70% to 90% of them singletons. What was sequenced was peripheral blood. V is TRBV4-1 and J is TRBJ1-5; D remains unclear. The TCR originated in a man aged 65 to 79 with active or convalescent COVID-19. CDR3 residues: CASSHIGRGDQPQHF. Here the CDR3 DNA reads TGCGCCAGCAGCCATATAGGACGGGGTGATCAGCCCCAGCATTTT.